This TCR beta chain derives from a study of glioma-infiltrating T cells. General study results and limits: Only very few CDR3 sequences appeared in both tissue and blood. Above-expected tissue-blood divergence occurred in all gliomas, most in low-grade ones.

This clonotype was seen a handful of times. Its antigen is undetermined. The CDR3 runs to 17 residues. V gave up 3 bases and J gave up 0 bases, with 15 bases separating them. Amplification of TCR alpha and beta CDR3 regions from RNA used iRepertoire nested multiplex PCR. One-step reverse transcription and amplification started from approximately 100-400 ng of tissue mRNA or PBMC total RNA. TCRdb called the multiplex PCR reads again in MiXCR, with one record for every CDR3 protein. Of under 200,000 distinct CDR3 sequences listed, 25% to 35% were seen once; the top ten hold roughly 21%. V and J are TRBV12-3 or TRBV12-4 and TRBJ1-3, with unresolved D. Sample: glioma tissue, nonneoplastic brain tissue, or PBMCs (not recorded which). The source is a human donor with low-grade glioma or glioblastoma, undergoing nonglioma brain surgery, or in good health (not recorded which). The chain's CDR3 is CASSFGPGGNSGNTIYF. CDR3 nucleotide sequence: TGTGCCAGCAGTTTCGGGCCTGGAGGAAACTCTGGAAACACCATATATTTT.